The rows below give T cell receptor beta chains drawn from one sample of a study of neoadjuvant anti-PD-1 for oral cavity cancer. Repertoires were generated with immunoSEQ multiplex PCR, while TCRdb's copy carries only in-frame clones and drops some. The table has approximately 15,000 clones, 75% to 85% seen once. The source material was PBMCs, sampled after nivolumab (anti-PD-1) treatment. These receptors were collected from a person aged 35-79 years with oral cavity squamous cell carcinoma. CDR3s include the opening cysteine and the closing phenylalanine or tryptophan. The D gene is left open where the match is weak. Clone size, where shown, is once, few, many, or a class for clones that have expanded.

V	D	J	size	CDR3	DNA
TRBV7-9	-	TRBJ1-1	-	CASSLRQADTEAFF	TGTGCCAGCAGCTTGCGGCAGGCCGACACTGAAGCTTTCTTT
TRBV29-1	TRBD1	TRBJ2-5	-	CSVEGTGQETQYF	TGCAGCGTTGAAGGGACAGGGCAAGAGACCCAGTACTTC
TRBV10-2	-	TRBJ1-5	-	CASSDGWGFGNQPQHF	TGCGCCAGCAGTGACGGGTGGGGTTTCGGGAATCAGCCCCAGCATTTT
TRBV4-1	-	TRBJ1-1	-	CASSQLDRQNTEAFF	TGCGCCAGCAGCCAACTAGACAGGCAAAACACTGAAGCTTTCTTT
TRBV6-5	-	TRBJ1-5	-	CASSYSNRPNQPQHF	TGTGCCAGCAGTTACTCGAACAGGCCCAATCAGCCCCAGCATTTT
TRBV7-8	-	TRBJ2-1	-	CASSPYRVSSYNEQFF	TGTGCCAGCAGCCCTTATAGAGTGAGCTCCTACAATGAGCAGTTCTTC
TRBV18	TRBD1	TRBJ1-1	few	CASSPRTGVDTEAFF	TGTGCCAGCTCACCAAGGACAGGGGTGGATACTGAAGCTTTCTTT
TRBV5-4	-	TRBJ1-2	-	CASSLSPAINYGYTF	TGTGCCAGCAGCTTGTCCCCGGCGATAAACTATGGCTACACCTTC
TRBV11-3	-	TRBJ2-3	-	CASSLVWGPKTDTQYF	TGTGCCAGCAGCTTAGTGTGGGGGCCGAAAACAGATACGCAGTATTTT
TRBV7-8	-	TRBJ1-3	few	CASSLVPQFGNTIYF	TGTGCCAGCAGCTTAGTTCCTCAATTTGGAAACACCATATATTTT
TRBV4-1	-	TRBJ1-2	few	CASSPGVDYGYTF	TGCGCCAGCAGCCCCGGGGTAGACTATGGCTACACCTTC
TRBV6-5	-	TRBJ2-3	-	CASSSDSTDTQYF	TGTGCCAGCAGTTCCGACAGTACAGATACGCAGTATTTT
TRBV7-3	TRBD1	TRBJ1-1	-	CASSNQQGTEAFF	TGTGCCAGCAGCAACCAACAGGGGACTGAAGCTTTCTTT
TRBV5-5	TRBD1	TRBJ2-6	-	CASSNRDRGLVGANVLTF	TGTGCCAGCAGCAACCGGGACAGGGGGCTTGTGGGGGCCAACGTCCTGACTTTC
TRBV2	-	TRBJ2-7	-	CASSEMMSGEQYF	TGTGCCAGCAGTGAAATGATGAGCGGGGAGCAGTACTTC
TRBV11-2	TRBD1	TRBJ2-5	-	CASSQGTGDRETQYF	TGTGCCAGCAGCCAAGGGACAGGGGATCGAGAGACCCAGTACTTC
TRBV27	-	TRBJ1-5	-	CASSLSNPPGADQPQHF	TGTGCCAGCAGTTTATCGAACCCCCCCGGGGCCGATCAGCCCCAGCATTTT
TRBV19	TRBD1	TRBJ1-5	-	CASSIRFYRGHQPQHF	TGTGCCAGTAGTATCCGGTTTTACAGGGGGCATCAGCCCCAGCATTTT
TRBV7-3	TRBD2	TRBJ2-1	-	CASSHGLAGDEQFF	TGTGCCAGCAGCCACGGACTAGCGGGAGATGAGCAGTTCTTC
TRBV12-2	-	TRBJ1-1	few	CASRLSQGVRNTEAFF	TGTGCAAGTCGCTTGTCCCAGGGGGTAAGAAACACTGAAGCTTTCTTT
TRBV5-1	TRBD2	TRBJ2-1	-	CASSLIAGGSYNEQFF	TGCGCCAGCAGCTTGATAGCGGGGGGTTCCTACAATGAGCAGTTCTTC
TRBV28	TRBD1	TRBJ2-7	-	CASTPGQGPYKQYF	TGTGCCAGCACCCCGGGACAGGGGCCCTACAAGCAGTACTTC
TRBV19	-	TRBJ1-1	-	CASTSTGGGSSRNTEAFF	TGTGCCAGTACCTCAACCGGCGGAGGGTCAAGTAGGAACACTGAAGCTTTCTTT
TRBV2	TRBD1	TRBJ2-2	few	CASTHRGPTNTGELFF	TGTGCCAGCACCCACAGGGGCCCGACGAACACCGGGGAGCTGTTTTTT
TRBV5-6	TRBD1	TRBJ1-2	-	CASSATGGSYGYTF	TGTGCCAGCAGCGCAACAGGGGGCTCCTATGGCTACACCTTC
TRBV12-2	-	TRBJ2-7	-	CARPHPGQGSYEQYF	TGTGCAAGACCCCATCCGGGACAGGGCTCCTACGAGCAGTACTTC
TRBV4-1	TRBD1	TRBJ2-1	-	CASSPVRGQKFF	TGCGCCAGCAGCCCGGTAAGGGGGCAAAAGTTCTTC
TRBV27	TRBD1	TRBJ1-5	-	CASSHTGVQPQHF	TGTGCCAGCAGTCATACAGGGGTCCAGCCCCAGCATTTT
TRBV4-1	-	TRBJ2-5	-	CASSQAGIQETQYF	TGCGCCAGCAGCCAAGCTGGGATTCAAGAGACCCAGTACTTC
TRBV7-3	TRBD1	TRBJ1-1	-	CASSSDRGITEAFF	TGTGCCAGCAGCTCAGACAGGGGGATCACTGAAGCTTTCTTT
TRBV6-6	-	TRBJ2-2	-	CASSYLALNTGELFF	TGTGCCAGCAGTTATTTGGCACTGAACACCGGGGAGCTGTTTTTT
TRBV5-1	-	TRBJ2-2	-	CASSLVALPAWELFF	TGCGCCAGCAGCTTGGTAGCCCTTCCGGCCTGGGAGCTGTTTTTT
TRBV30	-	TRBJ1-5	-	CAWSVGGGSNQPQHF	TGTGCCTGGAGTGTCGGGGGAGGTAGCAATCAGCCCCAGCATTTT
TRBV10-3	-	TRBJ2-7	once	CAISGSYEQYF	TGTGCCATCAGTGGGTCCTACGAGCAGTACTTC
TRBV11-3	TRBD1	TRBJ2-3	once	CASSLGGTGAWDTQYF	TGTGCCAGCAGCTTAGGAGGGACAGGGGCTTGGGATACGCAGTATTTT
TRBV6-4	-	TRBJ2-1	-	CASSEIWGLEQFF	TGTGCCAGCAGTGAAATATGGGGTTTGGAGCAGTTCTTC
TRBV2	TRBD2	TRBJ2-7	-	CGEGREDPYEQYF	TGTGGGGAGGGGCGGGAGGACCCCTACGAGCAGTACTTC
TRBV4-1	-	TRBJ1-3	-	CASSQTVGNTIYF	TGCGCCAGCAGCCAAACCGTTGGAAACACCATATATTTT
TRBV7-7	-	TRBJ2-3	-	CASSLGSYTDTQYF	TGTGCCAGCAGCTTAGGGTCCTACACAGATACGCAGTATTTT
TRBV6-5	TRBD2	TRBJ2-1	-	CASSNFPTSGAFF	TGTGCCAGCAGCAATTTTCCTACTAGCGGGGCCTTCTTC
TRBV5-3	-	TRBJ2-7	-	CARSFSPLPHEQYF	TGTGCCAGAAGTTTCTCGCCTCTACCCCACGAGCAGTACTTC
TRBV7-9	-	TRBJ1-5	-	CASSSEYQPQHF	TGTGCCAGCAGCTCCGAGTATCAGCCCCAGCATTTT
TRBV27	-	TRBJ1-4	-	CASSFKGSGNEKLFF	TGTGCCAGCAGTTTTAAGGGCTCGGGTAATGAAAAACTGTTTTTT
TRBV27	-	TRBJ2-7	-	CASRPFWGGFYEQYF	TGTGCCAGCAGACCCTTTTGGGGGGGCTTTTACGAGCAGTACTTC
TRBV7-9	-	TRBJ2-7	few	CASSLATGEQYF	TGTGCCAGCAGCTTAGCCACCGGAGAGCAGTACTTC
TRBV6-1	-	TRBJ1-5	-	CASRPTGNNQPQHF	TGTGCCAGCAGACCAACAGGGAATAATCAGCCCCAGCATTTT
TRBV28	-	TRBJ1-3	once	CASSLLQGNTIYF	TGTGCCAGCAGTCTCCTCCAGGGAAACACCATATATTTT
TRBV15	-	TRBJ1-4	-	CATSRGEGTSNEKLFF	TGTGCCACCAGCAGAGGGGAGGGGACCTCTAATGAAAAACTGTTTTTT
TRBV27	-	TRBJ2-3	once	CASSLGWSTDTQYF	TGTGCCAGCAGTTTAGGGTGGAGCACAGATACGCAGTATTTT
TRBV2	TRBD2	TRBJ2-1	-	CASIDGTSGRVRDEQFF	TGTGCCAGCATTGACGGGACTAGCGGGAGGGTTCGGGATGAGCAGTTCTTC
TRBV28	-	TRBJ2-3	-	CASSLASFWQNTDTQYF	TGTGCCAGCAGTTTAGCGTCGTTTTGGCAGAACACAGATACGCAGTATTTT
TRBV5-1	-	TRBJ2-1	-	CASSLPSWPSYNEQFF	TGCGCCAGCAGCTTACCTAGTTGGCCCTCCTACAATGAGCAGTTCTTC
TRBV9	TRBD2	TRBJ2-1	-	CASSVGLAGGDRYNEQFF	TGTGCCAGCAGCGTAGGACTAGCGGGAGGGGACCGCTACAATGAGCAGTTCTTC
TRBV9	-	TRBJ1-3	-	CASSPRREGSGNTIYF	TGTGCCAGCAGCCCCAGGCGGGAGGGCTCTGGAAACACCATATATTTT
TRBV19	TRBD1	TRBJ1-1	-	CASSIARGQTEAFF	TGTGCCAGTAGTATAGCCAGGGGGCAAACTGAAGCTTTCTTT
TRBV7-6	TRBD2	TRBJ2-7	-	CASSPPGLAGGREQYF	TGTGCCAGCAGCCCCCCGGGACTAGCGGGCGGGAGGGAGCAGTACTTC
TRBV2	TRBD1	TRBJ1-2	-	CARRNDRAYGYTF	TGTGCCAGGAGAAATGACAGGGCCTATGGCTACACCTTC
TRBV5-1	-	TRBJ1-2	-	CASSEGTYGYTF	TGCGCCAGCAGCGAGGGCACCTATGGCTACACCTTC
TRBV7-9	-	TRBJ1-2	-	CASSLELVGRDNGYTF	TGTGCCAGCAGCTTAGAACTAGTCGGCAGGGATAATGGCTACACCTTC
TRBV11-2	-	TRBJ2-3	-	CASSPGRWASTDTQYF	TGTGCCAGCAGCCCAGGGAGGTGGGCTAGCACAGATACGCAGTATTTT